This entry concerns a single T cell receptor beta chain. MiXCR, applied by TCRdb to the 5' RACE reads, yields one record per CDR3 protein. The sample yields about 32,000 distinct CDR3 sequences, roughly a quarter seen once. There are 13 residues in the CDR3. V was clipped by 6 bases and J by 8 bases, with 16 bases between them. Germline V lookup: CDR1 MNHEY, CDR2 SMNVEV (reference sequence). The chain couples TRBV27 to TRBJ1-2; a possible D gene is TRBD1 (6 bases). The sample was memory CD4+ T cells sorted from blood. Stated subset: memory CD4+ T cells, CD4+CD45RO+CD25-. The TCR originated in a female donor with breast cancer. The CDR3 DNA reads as TGTGCCAGCAGCAGGGGCCATGTGTGGGGCTACACCTTC. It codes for CASSRGHVWGYTF.